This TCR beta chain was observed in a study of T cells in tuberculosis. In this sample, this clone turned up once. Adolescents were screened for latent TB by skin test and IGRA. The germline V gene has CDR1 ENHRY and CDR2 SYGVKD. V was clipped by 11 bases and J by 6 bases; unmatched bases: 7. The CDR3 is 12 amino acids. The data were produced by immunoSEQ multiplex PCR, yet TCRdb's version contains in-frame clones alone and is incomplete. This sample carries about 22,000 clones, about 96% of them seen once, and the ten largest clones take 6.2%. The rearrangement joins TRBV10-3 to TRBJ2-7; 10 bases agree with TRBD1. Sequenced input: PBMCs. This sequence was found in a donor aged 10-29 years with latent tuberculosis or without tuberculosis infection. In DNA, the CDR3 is TGTGCCGTCCGACAGGGGGCTCGCGAGCAGTACTTC. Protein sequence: CAVRQGAREQYF.